The 25 T cell receptor beta chains below come from one sample, sequenced in a study of brain T cells in children with intractable seizures. Using immunoSEQ multiplex PCR, the repertoire was profiled, and TCRdb retains in-frame clones only, with some absent. Of about 76,000 clones in the sample, approximately 94% were seen once. The sequences come from peripheral blood, collected at surgery. The receptors derive from a boy under three years old with tuberous sclerosis and intractable seizures.

This chain uses TRBV20-1 with TRBJ2-5, with 7 bases matching TRBD1. Germline V lookup: CDR1 DFQATT, CDR2 SNEGSKA (reference sequence). The CDR3 extends over 11 amino acids. V dropped 7 bases and J dropped 2; count of bases not matched to a gene: 1. The CDR3 sequence is CSGGQQETQYF. CDR3 bases: TGCAGTGGGGGACAGCAAGAGACCCAGTACTTC.

The J gene is TRBJ2-3, the V gene TRBV9; TRBD2 agrees at 8 bases. The CDR3 contains 13 residues. CDR1 and CDR2 from the germline V gene are SGDLS and YYNGEE. V lost 4 bases and J lost 8; bases outside the gene matches: 6. The CDR3 sequence is CASSSARGGTQYF. The CDR3 coding sequence is TGTGCCAGCAGCTCCGCTCGGGGGGGTACGCAGTATTTT.

The CDR3 DNA is TGTGCCAGCAGGGTTAAGAACACTGAAGCTTTCTTT. This encodes CASRVKNTEAFF. The chain recombines TRBV6-5 with TRBJ1-1; D remains unclear. This CDR3 contains 12 residues. Trimming stripped 6 bases from V and 1 base from J, with 6 bases between. Germline V gives CDR1 MNHEY, CDR2 SVGAGI.

V gene TRBV29-1 combines with J gene TRBJ2-7; a weak D match, TRBD1 (5 bases). Germline V gene lookup returns CDR1 SQVTM and CDR2 ANQGSEA. CDR3 length equals 13 residues. The ends were cut back, 7 bases at V and 6 bases at J, with 19 bases in the middle. CDR3 bases: TGCAGCGGGCGTAACCAGGGCAGGAGCGAGCAGTACTTC. Amino acid sequence: CSGRNQGRSEQYF.

The J gene is TRBJ2-6, the V gene TRBV11-2; no firm D call. The V end was cut by 5 bases, the J end by 1 base, with 12 bases between. Per the germline V gene, CDR1 is SGHAT and CDR2 is FQNNGV. This CDR3 has 16 residues. The CDR3 nucleotides read TGTGCCAGCAGCCCCCTCTTGAGTTCTGGGGCCAACGTCCTGACTTTC. This sequence encodes CASSPLLSSGANVLTF.

The gene calls are TRBV7-6 and TRBJ2-4, with a weak D call TRBD1 (6 bases). This CDR3 has 18 amino acids. The V end was cut by 5 bases, the J end by 1 base, with 21 bases between. Germline CDR1 and CDR2: SGHVS and FNYEAQ. The DNA for the CDR3 is TGTGCCAGCAGCCCAACGTTCGGACAGACATGGGCCAAAAACATTCAGTACTTC. Residues: CASSPTFGQTWAKNIQYF. The full variable domain, with the rest looked up from reference TRBV7-6 and TRBJ2-4, is GAGVSQSPRYKVTKRGQDVALRCDPISGHVSLYWYRQALGQGPEFLTYFNYEAQQDKSGLPNDRFSAERPEGSISTLTIQRTEQRDSAMYRCASSPTFGQTWAKNIQYFGAGTRLSVL.

As DNA, the CDR3 is TGTGCCAGCAGCGGAAGGACTAGCGGGAGGGCCTTGGATCCCGGGGAGCTGTTTTTT. Its translation: CASSGRTSGRALDPGELFF. This chain links TRBV7-9 with TRBJ2-2, with 15 positions matching TRBD2. Germline V gene lookup returns CDR1 SEHNR and CDR2 FQNEAQ (reference sequence). V shed 5 bases and J 6 bases; nucleotides not matched to a gene: 13. This CDR3 has 19 amino acids.

The V gene is TRBV6-5, the J gene TRBJ2-7, with 9 bases identical to TRBD2. CDR1 and CDR2 from the germline V gene are MNHEY and SVGAGI. Trimming cost V 8 bases and J 2 bases; bases outside gene matches: 10. The CDR3 is 15 amino acids. In DNA, the CDR3 is TGTGCCAGCCGCCTATGGACTAGCGACACCTACGAGCAGTACTTC. The encoded protein is CASRLWTSDTYEQYF.

The genes are TRBV27 and TRBJ2-3; D possibly corresponds to TRBD2 (5 bases). Deletions cut 4 bases from V and 1 base from J, with 12 bases between. CDR1 is MNHEY, CDR2 SMNVEV, per germline (reference sequence). CDR3 length: 15 residues. CDR3 amino acids: CASSSQDGGTDTQYF. For the CDR3, the DNA is TGTGCCAGCAGTTCGCAGGACGGGGGCACAGATACGCAGTATTTT.

The chain has TRBV19 and TRBJ2-2; D remains unclear. Between the trimmed V and J ends, which lost 1 base and 7 bases, there was a span of 16 bases. Germline loops: CDR1 LNHDA, CDR2 SQIVND (reference sequence). The CDR3 covers 16 residues. The CDR3 here is CASSIAKGGNVGELFF. The CDR3 coding sequence is TGTGCCAGTAGTATAGCGAAGGGCGGCAACGTCGGGGAGCTGTTTTTT.

About this clone itself: One end of the junction is discordant with germline, which a read error may explain. The chain joins TRBV7-7 to TRBJ1-3; D uncertain. CDR3 length: 13 amino acids. The V gene's germline CDR1 is SSHAT and CDR2 FNYEAQ (reference sequence). CDR3: CASSPSPSHTIYF. In DNA form, the CDR3 reads TGTGCTAGCAGCCCCAGTCCGTCGCACACCATATATTTT.

The genes are TRBV6-5 and TRBJ2-7; a weak D match, TRBD2 (5 bases). Trimming stripped 0 bases from V and 7 bases from J, with 13 bases between. The CDR3 runs 14 residues. CDR1 is MNHEY, CDR2 SVGAGI, per germline. This CDR3 reads CASSYSSLSGEQYF. Here the CDR3 DNA reads TGTGCCAGCAGTTACTCGAGCCTGTCGGGGGAGCAGTACTTC.

The CDR3 nucleotides are TGTGCCAGCAGCTCCTACCCAGATACGCAGTATTTT. This encodes CASSSYPDTQYF. The chain combines TRBV5-6 with TRBJ2-3, with D uncertain. CDR1 and CDR2 (germline): SGHDT, YYEEEE. The CDR3 is made up of 12 amino acids. V gave up 3 bases and J gave up 4 bases, with 6 bases separating them.

The chain uses TRBV30 and TRBJ2-3; possible D gene TRBD1, 6 bases. Trimming stripped 3 bases from V and 1 base from J, with 14 bases between. Germline values: CDR1 GTSNPN, CDR2 SVGIG (reference sequence). This CDR3 contains 15 residues. In DNA, the CDR3 is TGTGCCTGGAGCCAAACAGGGTATGGCACAGATACGCAGTATTTT. Protein sequence: CAWSQTGYGTDTQYF.

The chain links TRBV2 to TRBJ1-1; D gene unclear. Germline values: CDR1 SNHLY, CDR2 FYNNEI. The CDR3 covers 13 residues. The V and J ends lost 4 bases and 2 bases respectively, with 8 bases between them. The CDR3, as DNA: TGTGCCAGCAGTGGAGAGGGAAACACTGAAGCTTTCTTT. It yields the protein CASSGEGNTEAFF.

CDR3 DNA: TGTGCCAGTAGCTTTGAGGGAGGGGGCGGCTATGGCTACACCTTC. This encodes CASSFEGGGGYGYTF. The chain is built from TRBV19 and TRBJ1-2, with 7 bases aligning to TRBD1. CDR1 is LNHDA and CDR2 is SQIVND in the germline V gene (reference sequence). The length of the CDR3 is 15 residues. V shed 6 bases, J shed 4 bases, and the junction held 11 bases outside the gene matches.

This clone was picked up one time. The chain has TRBV18 and TRBJ2-3; D unresolved. The V end was cut by 6 bases, the J end by 1 base, with 17 bases between. This CDR3 spans 16 amino acids. In germline, CDR1 is KGHSH, CDR2 LQKENI. CDR3 nucleotide sequence: TGTGCCAGCTCTCTACGGGTTGGCGAGGGCACAGATACGCAGTATTTT. This translates into CASSLRVGEGTDTQYF.

The rearrangement links TRBV3-1 (or the pseudogene TRBV3-2) to TRBJ2-7, with D possibly TRBD2 on 6 matching bases. Per the germline V gene, CDR1 is LGHDT and CDR2 is YNNKEL (reference sequence). Trimming shortened V by 4 bases and J by 1 base, and 20 bases separated the two germline ends. CDR3 length: 17 residues. The CDR3 nucleotides read TGTGCCAGCAGCCTCCACCAAGGACCTAGCGCTTCCTACGAGCAGTACTTC. It specifies CASSLHQGPSASYEQYF.

The chain joins TRBV25-1 to TRBJ1-4; TRBD1 aligns across 7 bases. The CDR3 is 13 amino acids. Germline lookup yields CDR1 MGHDK and CDR2 SYGVNS. J was trimmed by 7 bases and V by 5 bases; bases with no gene match: 4. CDR3 sequence: CASSITGVEKLFF. The CDR3 DNA reads TGTGCCAGCAGTATCACAGGGGTTGAAAAACTGTTTTTT.

The J gene is TRBJ1-1, the V gene TRBV6-6; no reliable D call. The CDR3 is 16 amino acids. The germline gives CDR1 MNHNY, CDR2 SVGAGI (reference sequence). Trimming removed 0 bases from V and 1 base from J, with 12 bases in between. For the CDR3, the DNA is TGTGCCAGCAGTTACTCGCCCCCCCGGAAGAACACTGAAGCTTTCTTT. The encoded protein is CASSYSPPRKNTEAFF.

The chain employs TRBV3-1 (or the pseudogene TRBV3-2) and TRBJ2-5; 7 positions match TRBD1. The germline CDR1 and CDR2 sequences are LGHDT and YNNKEL (reference sequence). J lost 0 bases, V lost 4 bases, and 8 bases had no gene match. The CDR3 is 16 residues long. The CDR3 sequence: CASSLETGNHQETQYF. The CDR3 DNA reads as TGTGCCAGCAGCCTAGAGACAGGGAACCACCAAGAGACCCAGTACTTC.

This clone was seen a single time. V is TRBV4-2 and J is TRBJ2-3; the match to TRBD2 covers 11 bases. V was clipped by 3 bases and J by 5 bases; unmatched bases: 7. CDR1 and CDR2 from the germline V gene are LGHNA and YNFKEQ. CDR3 length equals 16 residues. The DNA of the CDR3 is TGTGCCAGCAGCCATCAGACTAGCGGGAATCAAGATACGCAGTATTTT. Encoded protein: CASSHQTSGNQDTQYF.

The chain links TRBV30 to TRBJ1-2; D uncertain. CDR3 size: 12 residues. V was trimmed by 4 bases and J by 8 bases, leaving 14 bases between them. Germline CDR1 GTSNPN, CDR2 SVGIG (reference sequence). This CDR3 is CAWTEGKEGYTF. The CDR3 DNA sequence: TGTGCCTGGACTGAGGGCAAGGAGGGCTACACCTTC.

This rearrangement joins TRBV6-5 to TRBJ1-6, with a possible D match to TRBD1 (5 bases). Germline CDR1 MNHEY, CDR2 SVGAGI. The V and J ends lost 2 bases and 5 bases respectively, with 13 bases between them. This CDR3 is 16 amino acids long. CDR3 loop: CASSYGGVPHNSPLHF. CDR3 in DNA: TGTGCCAGCAGTTACGGGGGGGTTCCTCATAATTCACCCCTCCACTTT.

Note on this clone: Within the sample, other DNA sequences also encode this same CDR3. The J gene is TRBJ2-7, the V gene TRBV5-1, with a weak D call TRBD2 (5 bases). The CDR3 spans 14 residues. CDR1 is SGHRS and CDR2 is YFSETQ in the germline V gene. Trimming cost V 2 bases and J 1 base, with 10 bases left between them. DNA for the CDR3: TGCGCCAGCAGCTTACCCGGGGTTTCCTACGAGCAGTACTTC. Residues: CASSLPGVSYEQYF.